This T cell receptor beta chain was documented in a study of blood T cells in healthy people across ages. Study summary: About one barcoded beta molecule per two T cells came from capture by template switching.

The CDR3 extends over 15 amino acids. Germline CDR1 and CDR2: SGHRS and YFSETQ. Deletions cut 2 bases from V and 3 bases from J, with 12 bases between. Primed by a sample-barcoded 5' primer and a J-beta primer mix, a second PCR proceeded for roughly 6 to 12 cycles. Sequencing yielded, for each sample, at least 3 million paired-end reads carrying CDR3. Each CDR3 protein is one row after TCRdb ran MiXCR on the 5' RACE reads. The data show 1.8 million or so distinct CDR3 sequences, about two fifths seen once. The receptor's source is a human donor in good health. The chain employs TRBV5-1 and TRBJ2-1; possible D gene TRBD1, 5 bases. The sample taken for sequencing was blood. CDR3 residues: CASSLIGALYNEQFF. In nucleotides, the CDR3 is TGCGCCAGCAGCTTAATAGGGGCCCTCTACAATGAGCAGTTCTTC.